This is a list of T cell receptor beta chains from one sample in a study of siplizumab effects on memory and regulatory T cells. Assay: immunoSEQ multiplex PCR; the TCRdb copy retains only in-frame clones and omits some. This table holds 70,000 or so clones, 75% to 95% found once. Sequencing input: CD8+ T cells sorted from blood. Source of these receptors: a human donor in good health. The CDR3 runs from the conserved cysteine through the conserved F or W. A D gene is named only where the DNA matches it firmly. The size of a clone is reported for some rows only, either as once, few or many, or as a class for expanded clones.

cdr3_aa cdr3_nt d_call j_call v_call clone_size
CASSLGVYEQYF TGTGCCAGCAGCTTAGGGGTCTACGAGCAGTACTTC . TRBJ2-7 TRBV7-9 .
CASSVGTGTYEQYF TGTGCCAGCAGCGTAGGGACAGGGACCTACGAGCAGTACTTC TRBD1 TRBJ2-7 TRBV9 once
CASSPQGVYGYTF TGTGCCAGTAGCCCACAGGGTGTCTATGGCTACACCTTC . TRBJ1-2 TRBV19 .
CASSLLPGASYEQYF TGTGCCAGCAGCCTCCTGCCAGGGGCATCCTACGAGCAGTACTTC . TRBJ2-7 TRBV5-4 .
CASSIDTAGNYGYTF TGTGCCAGCAGCATCGACACAGCAGGGAACTATGGCTACACCTTC . TRBJ1-2 TRBV27 .
CASSPGGQENTDTQYF TGTGCCAGCTCACCGGGGGGACAAGAGAACACAGATACGCAGTATTTT . TRBJ2-3 TRBV18 .
CASRPDGQTFASTEAFF TGTGCCAGCAGACCGGACGGACAGACCTTCGCCAGCACTGAAGCTTTCTTT . TRBJ1-1 TRBV2 .
CATSRSDLSGANVLTF TGTGCCACCAGCAGATCGGATCTCTCTGGGGCCAACGTCCTGACTTTC . TRBJ2-6 TRBV15 .
CASSLAWGRDTQYF TGTGCCAGCAGCTTAGCTTGGGGGCGGGATACGCAGTATTTT . TRBJ2-3 TRBV7-9 once
CASSFRDRDFDEQYF TGTGCCAGCAGCTTCCGGGACAGGGATTTCGACGAGCAGTACTTC TRBD1 TRBJ2-7 TRBV5-4 .